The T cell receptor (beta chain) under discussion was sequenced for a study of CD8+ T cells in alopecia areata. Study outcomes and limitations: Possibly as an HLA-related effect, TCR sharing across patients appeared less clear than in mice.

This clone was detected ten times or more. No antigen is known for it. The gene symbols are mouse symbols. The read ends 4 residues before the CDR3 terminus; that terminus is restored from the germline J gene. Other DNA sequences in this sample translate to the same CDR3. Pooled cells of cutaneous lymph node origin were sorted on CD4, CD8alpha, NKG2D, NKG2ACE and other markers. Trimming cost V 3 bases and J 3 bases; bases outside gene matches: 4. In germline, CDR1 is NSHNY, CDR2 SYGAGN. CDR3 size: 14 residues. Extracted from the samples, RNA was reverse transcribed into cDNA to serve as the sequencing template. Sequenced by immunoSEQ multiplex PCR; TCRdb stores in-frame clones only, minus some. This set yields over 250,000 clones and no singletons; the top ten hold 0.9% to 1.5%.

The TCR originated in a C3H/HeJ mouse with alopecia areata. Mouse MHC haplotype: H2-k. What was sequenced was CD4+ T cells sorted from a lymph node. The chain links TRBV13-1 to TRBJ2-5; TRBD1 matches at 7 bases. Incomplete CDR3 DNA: TGTGCCAGCAGTGGCCGGGACAGACAAGAC. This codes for CASSGRDRQD. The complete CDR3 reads CASSGRDRQDTQYF.